The 8 T cell receptor beta chains listed next were all sequenced from one sample in a study of T cell responses to AZD1222 COVID-19 vaccine. Clones were read by immunoSEQ multiplex PCR, and TCRdb kept only the in-frame ones, dropping some. The repertoire holds some 18,000 clones, with roughly 76% as singletons. Sequences were derived from peripheral blood, sampled 28 days after the second AZD1222 dose. The receptor source for this set is an adult who received the AZD1222 COVID-19 vaccine.

This chain uses TRBV3-1 (or the pseudogene TRBV3-2) with TRBJ1-1; D unclear. Per germline, CDR1 LGHDT and CDR2 YNNKEL (reference sequence). The CDR3 loop spans 16 amino acids. The ends were cut back, 1 base at V and 1 base at J, with 13 bases in the middle. The CDR3, as DNA: TGTGCCAGCAGCCAAGTGACGGGGAAGGGGAACACTGAAGCTTTCTTT. It translates to CASSQVTGKGNTEAFF.

The chain joins TRBV5-1 to TRBJ2-7; the D gene is possibly TRBD1 (6 bases). Germline lookup yields CDR1 SGHRS and CDR2 YFSETQ. The germline V and J ends were trimmed by 1 base and 0 bases, with 14 bases remaining between them. The CDR3 length is 16 residues. The CDR3 region is CASSLPTGSLSYEQYF. For the CDR3, the DNA is TGCGCCAGCAGCTTGCCCACAGGGTCCCTCTCCTACGAGCAGTACTTC.

This clone was detected only once. The rearrangement uses TRBV18 and TRBJ1-2, with 7 nucleotides matching TRBD1. Germline V lookup: CDR1 KGHSH, CDR2 LQKENI. The J segment lost 0 bases and the V segment lost 3 bases, leaving 1 base of the junction unmatched. The CDR3 is 14 amino acids. The CDR3 here is CASSPGTANYGYTF. The CDR3 DNA reads as TGTGCCAGCTCACCGGGGACAGCTAACTATGGCTACACCTTC.

A note on this clone: The junction departs from the called germline gene at one end, perhaps through a read error. The CDR3, as DNA: TGCGCCACCAGCATTTTAAGCGGACACACAGATACGCAGTATTTT. Translation gives CATSILSGHTDTQYF. The rearrangement joins TRBV5-1 to TRBJ2-3; D assignment may be TRBD1 or TRBD2 (5 bases each). Germline loops: CDR1 SGHRS, CDR2 YFSETQ. This CDR3 contains 15 residues.

The V call is TRBV7-6, the J call TRBJ2-3, with TRBD2 matching 15 bases. The length of the CDR3 is 18 residues. CDR1 SGHVS and CDR2 FNYEAQ come from the germline V gene. J gave up 0 bases and V 3 bases, and 4 bases lay outside the gene matches. This chain's CDR3 is CASSLGLAGGSSTDTQYF. The CDR3 DNA reads as TGTGCCAGCAGCTTGGGACTAGCGGGGGGCTCTAGCACAGATACGCAGTATTTT.

The genes are TRBV11-3 and TRBJ2-7; D is unresolved. Germline-derived CDR1 and CDR2 are SGHNT and YENEEA. This CDR3 comprises 15 residues. V gave up 5 bases and J gave up 0 bases, with 14 bases separating them. Here the CDR3 reads CASSLENSHSYEQYF. The CDR3 nucleotides are TGTGCCAGCAGCCTGGAAAATTCCCACTCCTACGAGCAGTACTTC.

The V call is TRBV9, the J call TRBJ2-7; 9 bases line up with TRBD2. This CDR3 has 19 amino acids. J lost 7 bases, V lost 0 bases, and 20 bases had no gene match. Germline CDR1 is SGDLS and CDR2 is YYNGEE. CDR3 region: CASSVVNSGRSRSSTEQYF. The CDR3 DNA is TGTGCCAGCAGCGTAGTCAATAGCGGGAGATCCCGATCGTCTACAGAGCAGTACTTC.

The chain couples TRBV19 to TRBJ2-3; D call uncertain. V was cut by 6 bases and J by 0 bases, with 19 bases left in between. Looked up from germline, CDR1 is LNHDA and CDR2 is SQIVND (reference sequence). This CDR3 has 17 residues. This chain's CDR3 is CASSYEPLVYSTDTQYF. The DNA of the CDR3 is TGTGCCAGTAGCTACGAGCCTCTAGTCTATAGCACAGATACGCAGTATTTT.